These T cell receptor beta chains were read from a single sample in a study of T cell repertoires in cytomegalovirus infection. TCRdb re-called the reads with MiXCR, one entry per CDR3 protein. The sample yields 200,000 to 300,000 distinct CDR3 sequences, approximately 9.2% seen once. Sequenced input: PBMCs. All receptors derive from a human donor in good health (CMV status not recorded). Some clones in this sample may be carry-over from other donors' samples. Both conserved end residues are trimmed from each CDR3.

ASEGARVSYNEQF TRBJ2-1 TRBV6-1
ASSRLGGSYNEQF TRBJ2-1 TRBV7-8
ASSNTGPPNEQY TRBJ2-7 TRBV7-2
ASSLQAGADTQY TRBJ2-3 TRBV7-2
ATNPGTGVLSNQPQH TRBJ1-5 TRBV10-3
ASSAPPGEQF TRBJ2-1 TRBV7-6
ASSLEGSQETQY TRBJ2-5 TRBV7-9
ASNFMDREHSPLH TRBJ1-6 TRBV13
ASSFGQGGTSGNTIY TRBJ1-3 TRBV7-9
ASSLEGLAGKKTQY TRBJ2-5 TRBV7-2
ASIPAGPPGQPQH TRBJ1-5 TRBV28
ASTRGDRGPETQY TRBJ2-5 TRBV12-3/TRBV12-4
SAREGGPAKNIQY TRBJ2-4 TRBV20-1
SIVAGEVWETQY TRBJ2-5 TRBV20-1
ASSWTSGRGNEQF TRBJ2-1 TRBV6-1
ASSLKQLYNSPLH TRBJ1-6 TRBV7-2
ASSLGLAGAHEQF TRBJ2-1 TRBV7-8
ASSLRPGTGDQPQH TRBJ1-5 TRBV7-2
ASRGRGMGNQPQH TRBJ1-5 TRBV6-1
ASSLGGTRYNEQF TRBJ2-1 TRBV12-3/TRBV12-4
ASSLKGNDYGYT TRBJ1-2 TRBV7-3
ASSRTGDNEQF TRBJ2-1 TRBV7-2
ASSLGRAEAF TRBJ1-1 TRBV12-3/TRBV12-4
ASSPAASSGNTIY TRBJ1-3 TRBV18
ASSHRQDRTDTQY TRBJ2-3 TRBV11-3
ASSPRLAPRDEQF TRBJ2-1 TRBV11-2
SGGPTGTQY TRBJ2-3 TRBV29-1
SARSPNEAF TRBJ1-1 TRBV20-1
ASSPPLAGANEQF TRBJ2-1 TRBV5-1
ASSLVAEEQF TRBJ2-1 TRBV7-2
ASTTSGSTDTQY TRBJ2-3 TRBV7-2
ASGPGVGVHSYNEQF TRBJ2-1 TRBV7-2
ATARGAGETQY TRBJ2-5 TRBV6-6
AISESSSYNSPLH TRBJ1-6 TRBV10-3
ASTGGGTGANVLT TRBJ2-6 TRBV27
ASSQYTTFTDTQY TRBJ2-3 TRBV28
ASSALQGRDGTQY TRBJ2-5 TRBV7-2
SVDAQGPIQY TRBJ2-4 TRBV29-1
ASHRRTNTEAF TRBJ1-1 TRBV7-2
ASSESRWEQY TRBJ2-7 TRBV6-1
ASSFSGEENEQF TRBJ2-1 TRBV7-3
ASSLEYSSNEQF TRBJ2-1 TRBV7-2